The TCR beta chain under discussion was sequenced for a study of blood T cell repertoires in COVID-19. Background on the study: Collection of acute and convalescent COVID-19 samples took place in the United States, Italy and Spain. T cells, B-cell-depleted T cells, or PBMCs supplied cDNA or gDNA.

Trimming shortened V by 0 bases and J by 7 bases, and 9 bases separated the two germline ends. CDR3 length: 13 amino acids. Germline CDR1 SGHAT, CDR2 FQNNGV. This clone came up once. Under the authors' procedure: Estimation of nucleated cell counts was performed using reference gene primer amplification. The protocol was immunoSEQ multiplex PCR, while the TCRdb copy is restricted to in-frame clones and leaves out a portion. The V and J calls and clone size were taken over from that table, and D and trimming were inferred from the DNA. This sample has around 99,000 clones; approximately 90% occur once, and the top ten carry roughly 1.2%.

The receptor was derived from a woman aged 25 to 39 with acute or convalescent COVID-19. The chain uses TRBV11-2 and TRBJ1-1; D is possibly TRBD1 (5 bases). The material sequenced was peripheral blood. This CDR3 reads CASSLDRDYEAFF. DNA for the CDR3: TGTGCCAGCAGCTTAGATCGGGACTATGAAGCTTTCTTT.